The 23 T cell receptor beta chains reported below all come from one sample, sequenced in a study of CD8+ T cells in alopecia areata (dated by TCRdb to 2017 to 2018). Library prep was done by the immunoSEQ multiplex PCR assay. To provide template for TCR sequencing, every sample had RNA extracted and reverse transcribed into cDNA. This is the immuneACCESS table as TCRdb keeps it, with only in-frame sequences that have V and J called. A part of the clones is gone; compared with another copy, unresolved V genes explain less than half, and the rest is unexplained. Within this sample are 150,000 to 250,000 clones, with roughly 60% of them counted one time only. 5.5% of the sample rests with the top ten. Explained via the paper, the time point label denotes: about 25 weeks on oral tofacitinib. The treatment or condition label for this specimen denotes: oral pan-JAK inhibitor, 5-10 mg twice daily. The starting material was CD4+ T cells sorted from blood, obtained at week 24, from a patient treated with tofacitinib. The receptor source for this set is a human donor with alopecia areata.

This clone was seen a handful of times. This chain connects TRBV28 to TRBJ2-3, with a possible D match to TRBD2 (6 bases). The CDR3 runs to 15 residues. The germline CDR1 and CDR2 sequences are MDHEN and SYDVKM. With 3 bases removed from V and 4 bases from J, the gap between germline ends came to 14 bases. CDR3: CASSFRGGGADTQYF. In DNA, the CDR3 is TGTGCCAGCAGTTTTAGGGGAGGCGGCGCAGATACGCAGTATTTT.

Concerning this clone itself: Other DNA sequences of this sample code for an identical CDR3. The chain joins TRBV15 to TRBJ2-7, with 7 bases lining up with TRBD2. This CDR3 spans 14 amino acids. The V gene end was trimmed by 0 bases and the J gene end by 2 bases; junction bases not matched to a gene: 1. The germline V gene encodes CDR1 LNHNV and CDR2 YYDKDF (reference sequence). The CDR3 DNA reads TGTGCCACCAGCAGAGAGCTAGCGGCCTACGAGCAGTACTTC. Residues: CATSRELAAYEQYF.

This clone came up a few times. V is TRBV28 and J is TRBJ1-2; tentative D call: TRBD1 (5 bases). V was trimmed by 5 bases and J by 4 bases, leaving 8 bases between them. The length of the CDR3 is 12 residues. CDR1 and CDR2 from the germline V gene are MDHEN and SYDVKM. The DNA of the CDR3 is TGTGCCAGCAGTCTACAGGTCTATGGCTACACCTTC. Protein: CASSLQVYGYTF.

This clone is a singleton in its sample. The CDR3 DNA follows: TGCGCCAGCAGCTTGGGAGACCTCTCCTACGAGCAGTACTTC. Residues: CASSLGDLSYEQYF. The J gene is TRBJ2-7, the V gene TRBV5-1; no clear D. V lost 0 bases and J lost 0, with 7 bases in between. Germline V gene sequence: CDR1 SGHRS, CDR2 YFSETQ. This CDR3 region has 14 residues.

This clone was seen a single time. J is TRBJ1-1 and V is TRBV7-2; a weak D match, TRBD1 (5 bases). CDR1 and CDR2 from the germline V gene are SGHTA and FQGNSA. V gave up 2 bases and J gave up 2 bases, with 9 bases separating them. This CDR3 region has 14 residues. The CDR3 region has the DNA TGTGCCAGCAGCTTAAGGGACGTCAACACTGAAGCTTTCTTT. It is translated as CASSLRDVNTEAFF. The complete variable domain, with remaining parts taken from reference TRBV7-2 and TRBJ1-1, reads GAGVSQSPSNKVTEKGKDVELRCDPISGHTALYWYRQSLGQGLEFLIYFQGNSAPDKSGLPSDRFSAERTGGSVSTLTIQRTQQEDSAVYLCASSLRDVNTEAFFGQGTRLTVV.

This clone was counted a few times. This chain links TRBV10-3 with TRBJ1-4, with D tentatively TRBD1 (5 bases). The germline V gene encodes CDR1 ENHRY and CDR2 SYGVKD. The length of the CDR3 is 14 residues. V was trimmed by 6 bases and J by 7 bases, leaving 15 bases between them. The CDR3 bases are TGTGCCATCAGCGACGGGAGCGACAGTGAAAAACTGTTTTTT. Its protein product is CAISDGSDSEKLFF.

This chain links TRBV28 with TRBJ1-6, with 9 bases identical to TRBD1. The germline CDR1 and CDR2 sequences are MDHEN and SYDVKM. The ends lost 8 bases at V and 9 bases at J; junction bases unmatched: 11. CDR3 length: 15 amino acids. The CDR3 is CASSQGAGVSSPLHF. DNA for the CDR3: TGTGCCAGCTCACAGGGGGCGGGTGTTTCTTCACCCCTCCACTTT.

In its sample, this clone was seen a few times. The chain is built from TRBV9 and TRBJ2-3; the D call may be TRBD1 or TRBD2 (6 bases each). Germline assignment: CDR1 SGDLS and CDR2 YYNGEE. The CDR3 length is 18 residues. Trimming removed 0 bases from V and 1 base from J, with 18 bases in between. CDR3 sequence (DNA): TGTGCCAGCAGCGTAGGAGGGGGGCGTACTTCGGGCACAGATACGCAGTATTTT. Encoded protein: CASSVGGGRTSGTDTQYF.

This chain uses TRBV7-3 with TRBJ2-7; TRBD2 matches 11 bases. With V trimmed by 3 bases and J by 0 bases, 1 base remained unmatched. The length of the CDR3 is 15 residues. The germline V gene encodes CDR1 SGHTA and CDR2 FQGTGA. Here the CDR3 DNA reads TGTGCCAGCAGCTTTAGCGGGGGGGACTCCTACGAGCAGTACTTC. It encodes CASSFSGGDSYEQYF.

The CDR3 here is CASSLLAKNYEQYF. CDR3 bases: TGCGCCAGCAGCTTGTTGGCGAAAAACTACGAGCAGTACTTC. The rearrangement links TRBV5-1 to TRBJ2-7, with unresolved D. In germline, CDR1 is SGHRS, CDR2 YFSETQ. This CDR3 comprises 14 residues. With 1 base removed from V and 3 bases from J, the gap between germline ends came to 11 bases.

This clone was counted a single time. The chain couples TRBV5-4 to TRBJ1-5; D not resolved. The CDR3 covers 15 residues. Germline V CDR1 and CDR2: SGHNT, YYREEE (reference sequence). Trimming removed 4 bases at V and 0 bases at J, with 11 bases between. CDR3 in amino acids: CASSPGTNSNQPQHF. CDR3 nucleotides: TGTGCCAGCAGCCCCGGTACTAATAGCAATCAGCCCCAGCATTTT.

A few counts support this clone. V gene TRBV30 combines with J gene TRBJ2-7; tentative D call: TRBD2 (6 bases). Germline V gives CDR1 GTSNPN, CDR2 SVGIG (reference sequence). This CDR3 is built from 16 residues. The V end lost 0 bases, the J end lost 6 bases, and 21 bases lay between the germline ends. CDR3 amino acids: CAWSVNKWTKGLEQYF. Written as DNA, the CDR3 is TGTGCCTGGAGTGTGAATAAATGGACTAAGGGACTCGAGCAGTACTTC.

CDR3 loop: CASSLEVANYGYTF. DNA of the CDR3: TGTGCCAGCAGCTTAGAGGTGGCTAACTATGGCTACACCTTC. The chain couples TRBV7-2 to TRBJ1-2, with unresolved D. V was pared by 1 base and J by 0 bases, with 6 bases between. Germline-derived CDR1 and CDR2 are SGHTA and FQGNSA. The CDR3 is made up of 14 amino acids. The entire variable domain, with the rest obtained from reference TRBV7-2 and TRBJ1-2, is as follows: GAGVSQSPSNKVTEKGKDVELRCDPISGHTALYWYRQSLGQGLEFLIYFQGNSAPDKSGLPSDRFSAERTGGSVSTLTIQRTQQEDSAVYLCASSLEVANYGYTFGSGTRLTVV.

DNA of the CDR3: TGTGCCAGCAGCCGACAGCTTAGCAATCAGCCCCAGCATTTT. It translates to CASSRQLSNQPQHF. The rearrangement uses TRBV13 and TRBJ1-5, with D maybe TRBD1 (5 bases). V was shortened by 5 bases and J by 0 bases, with 8 bases between the two germline ends. The germline gives CDR1 PRHDT, CDR2 FYEKMQ (reference sequence). This CDR3 is built from 14 residues.

The chain combines TRBV13 with TRBJ1-1; unclear D gene. CDR1 PRHDT and CDR2 FYEKMQ come from the germline V gene (reference sequence). The CDR3 runs 13 residues. V lost 2 bases and J 0 bases, leaving 4 bases between the germline ends. In nucleotides, the CDR3 is TGTGCCAGCAGCTTATCACTGAACACTGAAGCTTTCTTT. Its translation: CASSLSLNTEAFF.

This chain joins TRBV29-1 and TRBJ2-2; D is perhaps TRBD1 or TRBD2 (5 bases each). This CDR3 comprises 14 residues. Germline CDR1 SQVTM, CDR2 ANQGSEA. With 5 bases removed from V and 0 bases from J, the gap between germline ends came to 10 bases. CDR3 in amino acids: CSVLRGANTGELFF. In DNA, the CDR3 is TGCAGCGTTTTGAGGGGCGCGAACACCGGGGAGCTGTTTTTT.

V is TRBV15 and J is TRBJ1-4; TRBD1 is a possible D gene (5 bases). The CDR3 is made up of 17 amino acids. Germline V gives CDR1 LNHNV, CDR2 YYDKDF (reference sequence). V was shortened by 0 bases and J by 7 bases, with 18 bases between the two germline ends. The CDR3, as DNA: TGTGCCACCAGCAGAGATTTTGGGACCGCCAGGGCTGAAAAACTGTTTTTT. Translating gives CATSRDFGTARAEKLFF. The entire variable domain, with the rest obtained from reference TRBV15 and TRBJ1-4, is as follows: DAMVIQNPRYQVTQFGKPVTLSCSQTLNHNVMYWYQQKSSQAPKLLFHYYDKDFNNEADTPDNFQSRRPNTSFCFLDIRSPGLGDTAMYLCATSRDFGTARAEKLFFGSGTQLSVL.

The chain has TRBV7-2 and TRBJ2-5, with D possibly being TRBD2 (7 bases). Germline V gives CDR1 SGHTA, CDR2 FQGNSA. The CDR3 runs 13 residues. Trimming stripped 1 base from V and 6 bases from J, with 9 bases between. The CDR3 nucleotides read TGTGCCAGCAGCTTAGGGGGGGGCCAGACCCAGTACTTC. As protein: CASSLGGGQTQYF.

The chain combines TRBV7-6 with TRBJ1-1; D is unclear. V lost 2 bases, J lost 2 bases, and 9 bases lay in between. The CDR3 has 14 amino acids. CDR1 is SGHVS, CDR2 FNYEAQ, per germline. The CDR3, as DNA: TGTGCCAGCAGCTTAAGCGCAGGCAACACTGAAGCTTTCTTT. Amino acid sequence: CASSLSAGNTEAFF.

J is TRBJ1-1 and V is TRBV28; a weak D match, TRBD1 (5 bases). Germline CDR1 and CDR2: MDHEN and SYDVKM. The CDR3 is 11 amino acids. With 5 bases removed from V and 7 bases from J, the gap between germline ends came to 8 bases. The DNA of the CDR3 is TGTGCCAGCAGTCCGACAGATGAAGCTTTCTTT. Protein product: CASSPTDEAFF.

This clone was observed a few times. The gene calls are TRBV5-1 and TRBJ2-7, with 7 bases identical to TRBD2. Germline CDR1 reads SGHRS; CDR2 reads YFSETQ. The CDR3 extends over 16 amino acids. V trimming: 2 bases; J trimming: 3 bases; junction bases outside the gene matches: 11. In nucleotides, the CDR3 is TGCGCCAGCAGCTTATCCTTTGCGGGAGCGCACTACGAGCAGTACTTC. This encodes CASSLSFAGAHYEQYF.

CDR3 amino acids: CAISERTGSEQYF. DNA for the CDR3: TGTGCCATCAGTGAGAGGACAGGGTCCGAGCAGTACTTC. The rearrangement uses TRBV10-3 and TRBJ2-7; 8 nucleotides align to TRBD1. This CDR3 is 13 amino acids long. Germline V lookup: CDR1 ENHRY, CDR2 SYGVKD. Trimming took 2 bases from V and 6 from J; bases not matched to a gene: 3.

This clone has a handful of counts. This chain links TRBV7-2 with TRBJ1-5; 9 bases are shared with TRBD1. V lost 5 bases and J lost 5; bases outside the gene matches: 4. The CDR3 runs 14 residues. Germline V gives CDR1 SGHTA, CDR2 FQGNSA. In DNA form, the CDR3 reads TGTGCCAGCAGCCGGACAGGGGAGGATCAGCCCCAGCATTTT. This gives the protein CASSRTGEDQPQHF.